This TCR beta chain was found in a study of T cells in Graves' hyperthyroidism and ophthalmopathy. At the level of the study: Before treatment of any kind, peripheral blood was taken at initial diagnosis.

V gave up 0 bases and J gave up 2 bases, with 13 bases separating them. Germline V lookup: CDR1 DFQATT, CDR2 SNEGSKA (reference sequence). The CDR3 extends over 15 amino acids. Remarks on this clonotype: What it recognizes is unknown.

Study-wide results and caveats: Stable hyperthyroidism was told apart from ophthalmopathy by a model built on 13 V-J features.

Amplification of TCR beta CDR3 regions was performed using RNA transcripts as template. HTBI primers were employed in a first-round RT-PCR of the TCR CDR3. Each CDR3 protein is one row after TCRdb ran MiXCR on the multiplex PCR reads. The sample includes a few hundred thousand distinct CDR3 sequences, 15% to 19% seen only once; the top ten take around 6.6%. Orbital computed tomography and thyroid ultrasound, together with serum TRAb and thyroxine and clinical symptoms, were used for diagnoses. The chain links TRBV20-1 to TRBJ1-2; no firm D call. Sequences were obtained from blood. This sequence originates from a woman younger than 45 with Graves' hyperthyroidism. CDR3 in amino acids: CSARDDEGSNYGYTF. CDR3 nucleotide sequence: TGCAGTGCTAGAGATGATGAGGGCTCGAACTATGGCTACACCTTC.